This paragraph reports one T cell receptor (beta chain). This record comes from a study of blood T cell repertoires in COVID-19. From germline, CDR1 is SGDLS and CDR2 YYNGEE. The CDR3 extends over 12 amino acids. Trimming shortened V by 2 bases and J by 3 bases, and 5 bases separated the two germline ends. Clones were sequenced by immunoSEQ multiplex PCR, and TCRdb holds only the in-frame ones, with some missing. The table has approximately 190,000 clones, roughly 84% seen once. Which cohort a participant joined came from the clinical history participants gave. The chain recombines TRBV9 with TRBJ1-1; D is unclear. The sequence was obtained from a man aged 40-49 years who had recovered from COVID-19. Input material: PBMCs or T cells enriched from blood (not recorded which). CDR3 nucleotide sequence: TGTGCCAGCAGCGTTACGGACACTGAAGCTTTCTTT. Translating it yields CASSVTDTEAFF.